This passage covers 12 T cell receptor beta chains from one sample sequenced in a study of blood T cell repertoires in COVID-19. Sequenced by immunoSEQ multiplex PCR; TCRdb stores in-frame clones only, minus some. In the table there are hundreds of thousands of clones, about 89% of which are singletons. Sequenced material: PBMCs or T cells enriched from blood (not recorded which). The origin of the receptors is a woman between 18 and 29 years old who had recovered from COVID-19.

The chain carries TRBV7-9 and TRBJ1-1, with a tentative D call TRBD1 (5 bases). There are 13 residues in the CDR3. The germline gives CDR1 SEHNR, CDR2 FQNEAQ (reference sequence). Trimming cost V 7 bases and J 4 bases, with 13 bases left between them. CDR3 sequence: CASTVTGGTEAFF. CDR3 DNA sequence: TGTGCCAGCACCGTTACCGGGGGCACTGAAGCTTTCTTT.

In DNA form, the CDR3 reads TGTGCCAGTAGTATAGAAGGGACAGCTATATTCCAGCCCCAGCATTTT. Translation: CASSIEGTAIFQPQHF. This chain links TRBV19 with TRBJ1-5; 7 bases are a match to TRBD1. The CDR3 has 16 amino acids. Germline assignment: CDR1 LNHDA and CDR2 SQIVND (reference sequence). V gave up 0 bases and J gave up 7 bases; unmatched junction bases: 9.

CDR3 nucleotide sequence: TGTGCCAGTAGTATGAGACTAGCGGGGGGCCTTTACAATGAGCAGTTCTTC. This encodes CASSMRLAGGLYNEQFF. This chain links TRBV19 with TRBJ2-1; 13 bases map to TRBD2. CDR3 length: 17 amino acids. The germline CDR1 and CDR2 sequences are LNHDA and SQIVND (reference sequence). V lost 3 bases, J lost 4 bases, and 6 bases stayed unmatched.

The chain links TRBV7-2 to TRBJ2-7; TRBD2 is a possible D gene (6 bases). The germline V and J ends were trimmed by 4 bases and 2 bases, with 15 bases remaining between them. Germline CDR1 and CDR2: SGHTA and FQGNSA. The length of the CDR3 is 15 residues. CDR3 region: CASSYTGTPTYEQYF. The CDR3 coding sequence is TGTGCCAGCAGCTATACCGGGACTCCTACCTACGAGCAGTACTTC.

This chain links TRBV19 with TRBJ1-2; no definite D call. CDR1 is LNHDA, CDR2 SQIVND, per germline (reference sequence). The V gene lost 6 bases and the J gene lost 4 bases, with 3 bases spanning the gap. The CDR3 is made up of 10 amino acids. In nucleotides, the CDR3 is TGTGCCAGTAGCGGCTATGGCTACACCTTC. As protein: CASSGYGYTF. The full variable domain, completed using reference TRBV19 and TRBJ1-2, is DGGITQSPKYLFRKEGQNVTLSCEQNLNHDAMYWYRQDPGQGLRLIYYSQIVNDFQKGDIAEGYSVSREKKESFPLTVTSAQKNPTAFYLCASSGYGYTFGSGTRLTVV.

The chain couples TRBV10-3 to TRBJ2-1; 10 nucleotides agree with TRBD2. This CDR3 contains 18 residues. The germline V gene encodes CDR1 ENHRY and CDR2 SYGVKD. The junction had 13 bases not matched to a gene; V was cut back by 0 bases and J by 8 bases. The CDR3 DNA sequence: TGTGCCATCAGTGAGTCTTCAGACCCACTAGCGGGATGGGATGAGCAGTTCTTC. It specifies CAISESSDPLAGWDEQFF.

The CDR3 DNA reads TGTGCCAGCAGTTACTCGTTGGGACTAAATGAAAAACTGTTTTTT. Amino acid sequence: CASSYSLGLNEKLFF. J is TRBJ1-4 and V is TRBV6-6; tentative D call: TRBD1 (5 bases). The CDR3 loop spans 15 amino acids. Germline CDR1 MNHNY, CDR2 SVGAGI (reference sequence). Trimming stripped 0 bases from V and 5 bases from J, with 10 bases between.

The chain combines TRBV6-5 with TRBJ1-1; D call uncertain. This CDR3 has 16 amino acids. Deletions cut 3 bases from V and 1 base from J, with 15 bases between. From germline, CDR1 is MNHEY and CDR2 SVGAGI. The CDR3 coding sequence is TGTGCCAGCAGTTATAAGTATCGAACGAGGAACACTGAAGCTTTCTTT. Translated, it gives CASSYKYRTRNTEAFF.

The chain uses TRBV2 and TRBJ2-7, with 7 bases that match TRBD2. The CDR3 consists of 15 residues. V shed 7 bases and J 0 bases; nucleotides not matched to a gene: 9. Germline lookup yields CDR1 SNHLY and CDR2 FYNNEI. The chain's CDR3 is CASTLLAESSYEQYF. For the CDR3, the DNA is TGTGCCAGCACCCTGCTAGCGGAATCCTCCTACGAGCAGTACTTC. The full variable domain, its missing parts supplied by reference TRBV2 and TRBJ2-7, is EPEVTQTPSHQVTQMGQEVILRCVPISNHLYFYWYRQILGQKVEFLVSFYNNEISEKSEIFDDQFSVERPDGSNFTLKIRSTKLEDSAMYFCASTLLAESSYEQYFGPGTRLTVT.

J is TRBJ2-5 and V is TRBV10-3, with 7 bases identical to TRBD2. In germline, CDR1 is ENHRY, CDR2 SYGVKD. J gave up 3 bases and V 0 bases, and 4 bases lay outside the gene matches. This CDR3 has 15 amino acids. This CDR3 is CAISESRLAEETQYF. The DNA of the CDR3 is TGTGCCATCAGTGAGTCGCGACTAGCAGAAGAGACCCAGTACTTC.

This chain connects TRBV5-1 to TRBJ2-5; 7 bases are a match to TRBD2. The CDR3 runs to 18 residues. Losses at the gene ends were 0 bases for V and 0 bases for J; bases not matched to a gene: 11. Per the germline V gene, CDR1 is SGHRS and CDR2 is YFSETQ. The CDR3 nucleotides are TGCGCCAGCAGCTTGGGGACCGTGCGGGGGTTGTACCAAGAGACCCAGTACTTC. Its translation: CASSLGTVRGLYQETQYF.

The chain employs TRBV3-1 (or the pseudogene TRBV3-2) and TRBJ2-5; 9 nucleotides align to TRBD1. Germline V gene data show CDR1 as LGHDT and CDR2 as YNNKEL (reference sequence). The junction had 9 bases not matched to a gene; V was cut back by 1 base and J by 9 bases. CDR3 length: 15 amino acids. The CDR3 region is CASSQGGQGFGAQYF. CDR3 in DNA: TGTGCCAGCAGCCAAGGCGGACAGGGGTTTGGGGCCCAGTACTTC.